The following is a T cell receptor (beta chain) sequence with its context. The sample originates from a study of blood T cell repertoires in COVID-19. At the level of the study: COVID-19 samples, acute and convalescent, were from the United States, Italy and Spain. Nucleic acid was either cDNA or gDNA, and it came from T cells, B-cell-depleted T cells, or PBMCs.

As originally analysed: The assay estimated nucleated cells by amplifying reference gene primers. Clones were sequenced by immunoSEQ multiplex PCR, and TCRdb holds only the in-frame ones, with some missing. V, J and clone size reflect that table, while D and trimming were determined from the DNA. The table lists some 120,000 clones, about 92% of them singletons. Trimming pared 1 base from V and 3 bases from J, leaving 10 bases between. The CDR3 sequence is 16 residues long. Looked up from germline, CDR1 is LNHNV and CDR2 is YYDKDF (reference sequence). The sequence came from a man aged 50-59 years with active COVID-19. The material sequenced was peripheral blood. The chain combines TRBV15 with TRBJ2-6, with D possibly matching TRBD2 (6 bases). Here the CDR3 DNA reads TGTGCCACCAGCAGAGCCGCCGGGAGTGGGGCCAACGTCCTGACTTTC. This encodes CATSRAAGSGANVLTF.